This TCR beta chain was sequenced during a study of immune evolution from preneoplasia to lung adenocarcinoma (dated by TCRdb to about 2021). A note on the overall study: No AAH lesions showed HLA loss of heterozygosity, compared with 5.5% to 8% of AIS, less than 18% of MIA and around a third of ADC lesions. The study used immune gene expression, TCR sequencing and multiplex immunofluorescence to profile the immune contexture of lung adenocarcinoma precursors and invasive adenocarcinoma. Resected precursor lesions (AAH, AIS, MIA) and invasive adenocarcinomas were each compared against paired morphologically normal lung tissue. Sample size was determined by specimen availability and not by a prior power calculation. The immune data were integrated with whole exome sequencing and methylation data obtained from the same cohort of nodules. A total of roughly 50 patients with pulmonary nodules who underwent surgical resection were included in the overall cohort. TCR sequencing data were obtained from 55 or so patients. According to the study, 95 to 120 samples went through TCR sequencing. Class I HLA alleles were inferred from exome data with POLYSOLVER, and allele-specific HLA loss was detected with LOHHLA.

The immunoSEQ hsTCRbeta Kit was used to sequence TCR beta CDR3 regions from DNA. As for the original processing: TCR sequencing data were analysed with the ImmunoSEQ Analyzer. T cell clonality was defined as 1 minus Pielou's evenness, calculated on productive rearrangements. To measure T cell diversity, the inverse Simpson index was applied to productive templates. T cell density was defined as TCR beta template counts normalized to usable DNA, with usable DNA estimated by amplifying and sequencing housekeeping genes. Two-sided Kruskal-Wallis tests were used to compare TCR metrics between histologic stages. Imported from immuneACCESS, the table was reduced by TCRdb to in-frame sequences with V and J called. These copies leave out some clones; in studies compared against another copy, an unresolved V gene accounts for under half, and the cause of the remainder is not known. V and J calls and clone size are copied from that table; D and trimming were computed from the DNA. This sample comprises under 11,000 clones, 60% to 85% of them detected only once. About 4.2% of the sample goes to the ten largest clones.

Between 2014 and 2017, the patients underwent resection in either Japan or China. Two lung cancer pathologists independently confirmed the histologic diagnosis of each case on H&E slides. Premalignant or tumor cells were enriched for nucleic acid extraction by macro-dissection performed after pathologic assessment. The AllPrep DNA/RNA FFPE Kit was used to isolate DNA from FFPE tissue. General study outcomes and caveats: Normal lung showed the highest clonality, whereas later-stage lesions appeared to have higher T cell density and diversity but lower clonality. Because all patients were from Japan and China, applicability to Western populations was uncertain. Normal lung had the highest top T cell clone frequencies, and these frequencies appeared to fall progressively from AAH through AIS, MIA and invasive adenocarcinoma. Findings were based on association rather than direct causation; larger cohorts with long-term follow-up and longitudinal biopsies were deemed needed. Compared with EGFR-mutant or double wild-type lesions, KRAS-mutant nodules had the highest T cell clonality.

Taken from the germline V gene (reference sequence), the CDR1 and CDR2 loops are MNHNY and SVGAGI. Taken from cysteine to phenylalanine, the CDR3 has 13 residues. Only the CDR3 part of the read is kept: 39 bases, read in frame from the first base. After removal of 6 bases from V and 6 bases from J, the junction retains 5 bases not matched to a gene. With respect to this clone: Its recognized antigen is unknown. It has no much larger one-base neighbor in the sample; base qualities were not kept.

The sequenced material came from FFPE minimally invasive lung adenocarcinoma tissue. Sample cell subset or site, as interpreted from the label and publication: micro-invasive lung adenocarcinoma (MIA). The clonotype comes from a person aged 55-80 years with lung adenocarcinoma. This receptor chain uses TRBV6-6 and TRBJ1-1, with 9 central nucleotides matching TRBD1. This receptor has the CDR3 CASSRGQGAEAFF. The nucleotide sequence reads TGTGCCAGCAGCAGGGGACAGGGCGCTGAAGCTTTCTTT.